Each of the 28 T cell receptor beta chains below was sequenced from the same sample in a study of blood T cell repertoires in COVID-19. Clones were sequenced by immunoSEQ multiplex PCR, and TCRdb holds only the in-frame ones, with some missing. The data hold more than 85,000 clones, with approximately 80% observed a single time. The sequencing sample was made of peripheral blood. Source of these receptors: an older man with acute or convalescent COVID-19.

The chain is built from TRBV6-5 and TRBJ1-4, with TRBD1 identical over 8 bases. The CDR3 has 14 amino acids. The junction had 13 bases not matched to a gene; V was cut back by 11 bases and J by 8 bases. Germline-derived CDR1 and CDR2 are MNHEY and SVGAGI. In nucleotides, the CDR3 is TGTGCCTCACTCAAGGACAGGGTGGACGAAAAACTGTTTTTT. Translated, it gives CASLKDRVDEKLFF.

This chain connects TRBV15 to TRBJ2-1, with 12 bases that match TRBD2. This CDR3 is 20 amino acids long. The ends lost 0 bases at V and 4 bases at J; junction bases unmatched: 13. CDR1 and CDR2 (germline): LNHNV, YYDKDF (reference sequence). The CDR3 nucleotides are TGTGCCACCAGCAGAGACGGGGCAGGACTAGCGGGGAGGAGGTACAATGAGCAGTTCTTC. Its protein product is CATSRDGAGLAGRRYNEQFF. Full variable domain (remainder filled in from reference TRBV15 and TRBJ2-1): DAMVIQNPRYQVTQFGKPVTLSCSQTLNHNVMYWYQQKSSQAPKLLFHYYDKDFNNEADTPDNFQSRRPNTSFCFLDIRSPGLGDTAMYLCATSRDGAGLAGRRYNEQFFGPGTRLTVL.

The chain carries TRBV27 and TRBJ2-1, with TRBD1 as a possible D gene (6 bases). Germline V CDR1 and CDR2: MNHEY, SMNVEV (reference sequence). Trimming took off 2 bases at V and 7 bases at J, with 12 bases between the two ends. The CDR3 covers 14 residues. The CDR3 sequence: CASSLMGARNEQFF. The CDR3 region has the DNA TGTGCCAGCAGTTTAATGGGGGCGCGGAATGAGCAGTTCTTC.

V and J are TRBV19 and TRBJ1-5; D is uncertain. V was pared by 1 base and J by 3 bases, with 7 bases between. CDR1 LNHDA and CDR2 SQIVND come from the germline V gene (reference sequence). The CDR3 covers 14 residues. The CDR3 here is CASSIGRDNQPQHF. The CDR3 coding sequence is TGTGCCAGTAGTATAGGGAGGGACAATCAGCCCCAGCATTTT.

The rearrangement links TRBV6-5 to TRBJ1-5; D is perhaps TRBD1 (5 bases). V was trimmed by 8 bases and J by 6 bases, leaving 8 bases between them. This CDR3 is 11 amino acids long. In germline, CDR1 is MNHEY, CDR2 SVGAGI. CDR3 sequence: CASAGIQPQHF. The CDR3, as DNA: TGTGCCAGCGCAGGGATTCAGCCCCAGCATTTT.

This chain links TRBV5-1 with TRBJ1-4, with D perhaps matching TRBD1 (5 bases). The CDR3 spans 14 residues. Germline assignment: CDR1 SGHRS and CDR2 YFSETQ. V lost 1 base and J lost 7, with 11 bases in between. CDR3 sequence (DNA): TGCGCCAGCAGCTTGACGGGGAGGGGTGAAAAACTGTTTTTT. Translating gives CASSLTGRGEKLFF.

The CDR3 coding sequence is TGTGCCAGCAGCTTGTCGGGACAGAACACCGGGGAGCTGTTTTTT. Amino acids: CASSLSGQNTGELFF. The J gene is TRBJ2-2, the V gene TRBV7-2; perhaps TRBD1 as D (6 bases). The CDR3 loop spans 15 amino acids. With 3 bases removed from V and 1 base from J, the gap between germline ends came to 9 bases. CDR1 is SGHTA, CDR2 FQGNSA, per germline.

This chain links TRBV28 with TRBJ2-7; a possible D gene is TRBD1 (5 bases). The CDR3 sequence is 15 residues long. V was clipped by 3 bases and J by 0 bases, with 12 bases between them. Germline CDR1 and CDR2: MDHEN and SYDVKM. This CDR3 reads CASSLERGPSYEQYF. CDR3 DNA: TGTGCCAGCAGTTTGGAAAGGGGTCCCTCCTACGAGCAGTACTTC.

CDR3 nucleotides: TGTGCCAGCAGAAAGGTCGACTCCTCCTACGAGCAGTACTTC. Translation: CASRKVDSSYEQYF. The rearrangement joins TRBV2 to TRBJ2-7; no clear D. Trimming cost V 6 bases and J 0 bases, with 12 bases left between them. CDR3 length: 14 residues. The germline gives CDR1 SNHLY, CDR2 FYNNEI.

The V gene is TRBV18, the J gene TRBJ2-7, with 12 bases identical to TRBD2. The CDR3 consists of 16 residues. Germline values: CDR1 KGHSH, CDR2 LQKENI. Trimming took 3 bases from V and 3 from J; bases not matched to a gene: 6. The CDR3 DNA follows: TGTGCCAGCTCACCCCCGGGACTAGCGGGCTTCTACGAGCAGTACTTC. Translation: CASSPPGLAGFYEQYF.

The CDR3 loop reads CASRPPGQGTTEAFF. In DNA form, the CDR3 reads TGTGCCAGCAGACCCCCGGGACAGGGGACCACTGAAGCTTTCTTT. This chain uses TRBV28 with TRBJ1-1, with TRBD1 matching over 10 bases. The junction had 8 bases not matched to a gene; V was cut back by 6 bases and J by 4 bases. Germline V gene data show CDR1 as MDHEN and CDR2 as SYDVKM. The CDR3 consists of 15 residues.

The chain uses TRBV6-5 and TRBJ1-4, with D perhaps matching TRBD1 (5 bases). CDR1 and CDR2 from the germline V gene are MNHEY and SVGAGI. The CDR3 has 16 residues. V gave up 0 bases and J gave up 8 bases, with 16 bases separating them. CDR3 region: CASSYSPHPRGEKLFF. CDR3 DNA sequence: TGTGCCAGCAGTTACTCGCCTCACCCTAGGGGCGAAAAACTGTTTTTT.

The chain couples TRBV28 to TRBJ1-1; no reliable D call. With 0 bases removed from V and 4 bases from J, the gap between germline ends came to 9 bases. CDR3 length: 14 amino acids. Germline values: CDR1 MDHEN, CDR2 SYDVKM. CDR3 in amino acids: CASSLWGSTTEAFF. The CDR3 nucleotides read TGTGCCAGCAGTTTATGGGGCAGTACCACTGAAGCTTTCTTT.

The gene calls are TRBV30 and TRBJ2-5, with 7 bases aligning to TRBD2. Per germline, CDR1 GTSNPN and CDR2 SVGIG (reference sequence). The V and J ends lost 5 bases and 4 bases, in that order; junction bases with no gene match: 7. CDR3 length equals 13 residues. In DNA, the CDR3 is TGTGCCTGGCGCGGAGCGGGGCGAGAGACCCAGTACTTC. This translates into CAWRGAGRETQYF.

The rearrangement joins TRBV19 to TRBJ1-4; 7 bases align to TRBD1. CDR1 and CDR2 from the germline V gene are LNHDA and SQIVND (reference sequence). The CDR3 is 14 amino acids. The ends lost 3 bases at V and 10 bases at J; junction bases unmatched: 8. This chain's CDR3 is CASSIPTQGGKLFF. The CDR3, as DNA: TGTGCCAGTAGTATCCCCACGCAGGGGGGAAAACTGTTTTTT.

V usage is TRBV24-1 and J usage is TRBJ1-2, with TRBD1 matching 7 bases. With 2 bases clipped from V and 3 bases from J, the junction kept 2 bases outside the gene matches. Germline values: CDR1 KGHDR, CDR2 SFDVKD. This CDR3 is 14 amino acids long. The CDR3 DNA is TGTGCCACCAGTGATTCCGACAGGGACTATGGCTACACCTTC. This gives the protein CATSDSDRDYGYTF.

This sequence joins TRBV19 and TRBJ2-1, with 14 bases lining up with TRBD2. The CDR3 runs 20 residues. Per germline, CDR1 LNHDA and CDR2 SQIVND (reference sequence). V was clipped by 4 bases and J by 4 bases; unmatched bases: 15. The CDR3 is CASSRRGGTSGRKPYNEQFF. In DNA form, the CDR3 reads TGTGCCAGTAGTAGGAGGGGGGGGACTAGCGGGAGAAAGCCTTACAATGAGCAGTTCTTC.

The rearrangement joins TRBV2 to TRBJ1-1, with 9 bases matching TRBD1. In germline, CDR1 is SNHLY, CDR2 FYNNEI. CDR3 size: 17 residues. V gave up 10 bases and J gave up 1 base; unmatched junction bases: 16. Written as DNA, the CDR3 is TGTGCCACCGGACAGGGGACTAATAACCTACCGAACACTGAAGCTTTCTTT. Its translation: CATGQGTNNLPNTEAFF.

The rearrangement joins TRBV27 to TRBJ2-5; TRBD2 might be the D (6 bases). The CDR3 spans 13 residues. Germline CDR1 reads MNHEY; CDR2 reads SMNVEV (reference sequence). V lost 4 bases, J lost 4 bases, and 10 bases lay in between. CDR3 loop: CASSWRDGETQYF. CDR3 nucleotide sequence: TGTGCCAGCAGTTGGAGGGACGGAGAGACCCAGTACTTC.

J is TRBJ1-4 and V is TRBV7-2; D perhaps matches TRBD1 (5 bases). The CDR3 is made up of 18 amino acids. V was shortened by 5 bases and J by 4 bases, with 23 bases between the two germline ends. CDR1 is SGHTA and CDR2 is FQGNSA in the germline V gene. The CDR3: CASSRTLKTGANNEKLFF. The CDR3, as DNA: TGTGCCAGCAGCCGTACACTTAAAACAGGAGCTAATAATGAAAAACTGTTTTTT.

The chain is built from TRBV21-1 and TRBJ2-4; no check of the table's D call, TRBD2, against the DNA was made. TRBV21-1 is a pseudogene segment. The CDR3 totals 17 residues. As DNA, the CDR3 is TGTGCCAGCAAAGGATTAGCGGGACATCAAGCCAAAAACATTCAGTACTTC. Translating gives CASKGLAGHQAKNIQYF.

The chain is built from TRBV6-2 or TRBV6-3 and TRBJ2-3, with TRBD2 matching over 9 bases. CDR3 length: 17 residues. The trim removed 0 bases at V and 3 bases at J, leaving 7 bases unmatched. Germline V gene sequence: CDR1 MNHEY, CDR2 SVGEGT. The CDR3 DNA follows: TGTGCCAGCAGTTACTCGAGCCTAGCGGGAAGGACAGATACGCAGTATTTT. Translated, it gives CASSYSSLAGRTDTQYF.

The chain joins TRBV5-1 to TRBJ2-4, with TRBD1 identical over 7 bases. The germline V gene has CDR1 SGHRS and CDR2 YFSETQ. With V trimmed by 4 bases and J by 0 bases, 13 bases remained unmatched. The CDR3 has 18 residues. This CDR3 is CASSPRQGLDLAKNIQYF. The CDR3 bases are TGCGCCAGCAGCCCCCGACAGGGCCTGGATTTAGCCAAAAACATTCAGTACTTC.

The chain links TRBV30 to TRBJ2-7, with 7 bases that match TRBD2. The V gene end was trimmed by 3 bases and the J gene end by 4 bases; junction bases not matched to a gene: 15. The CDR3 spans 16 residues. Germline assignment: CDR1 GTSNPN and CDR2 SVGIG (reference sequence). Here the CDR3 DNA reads TGTGCCTGGAGCTCTCCAGGCGGGGGATTTACGTACGAGCAGTACTTC. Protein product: CAWSSPGGGFTYEQYF. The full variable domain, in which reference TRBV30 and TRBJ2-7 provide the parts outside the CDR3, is SQTIHQWPATLVQPVGSPLSLECTVEGTSNPNLYWYRQAAGRGLQLLFYSVGIGQISSEVPQNLSASRPQDRQFILSSKKLLLSDSGFYLCAWSSPGGGFTYEQYFGPGTRLTVT.

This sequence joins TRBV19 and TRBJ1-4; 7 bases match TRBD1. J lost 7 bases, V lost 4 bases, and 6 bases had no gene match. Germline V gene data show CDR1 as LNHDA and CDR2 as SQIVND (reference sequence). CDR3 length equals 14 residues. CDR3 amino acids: CASSTTGAVEKLFF. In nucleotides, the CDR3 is TGTGCCAGTAGTACAACAGGGGCCGTTGAAAAACTGTTTTTT.

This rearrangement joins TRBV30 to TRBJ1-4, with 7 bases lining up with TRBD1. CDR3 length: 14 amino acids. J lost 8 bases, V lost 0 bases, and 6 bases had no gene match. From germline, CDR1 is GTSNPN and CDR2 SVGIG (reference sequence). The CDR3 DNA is TGTGCCTGGAGTGTAAACAGGGGTTGGGAAAAACTGTTTTTT. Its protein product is CAWSVNRGWEKLFF.

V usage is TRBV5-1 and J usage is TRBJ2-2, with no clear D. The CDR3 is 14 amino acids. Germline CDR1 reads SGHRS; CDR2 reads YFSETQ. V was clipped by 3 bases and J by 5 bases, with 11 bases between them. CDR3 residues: CASSSPTETGELFF. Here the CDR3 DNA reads TGCGCCAGCAGCTCCCCCACTGAGACCGGGGAGCTGTTTTTT.

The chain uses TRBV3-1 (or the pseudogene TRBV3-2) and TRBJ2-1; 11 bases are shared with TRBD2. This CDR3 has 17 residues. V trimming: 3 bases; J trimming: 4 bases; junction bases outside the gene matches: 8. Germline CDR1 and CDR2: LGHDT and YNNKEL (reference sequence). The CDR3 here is CASSQPGTSGRYNEQFF. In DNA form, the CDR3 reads TGTGCCAGCAGCCAGCCTGGGACTAGCGGAAGATACAATGAGCAGTTCTTC.